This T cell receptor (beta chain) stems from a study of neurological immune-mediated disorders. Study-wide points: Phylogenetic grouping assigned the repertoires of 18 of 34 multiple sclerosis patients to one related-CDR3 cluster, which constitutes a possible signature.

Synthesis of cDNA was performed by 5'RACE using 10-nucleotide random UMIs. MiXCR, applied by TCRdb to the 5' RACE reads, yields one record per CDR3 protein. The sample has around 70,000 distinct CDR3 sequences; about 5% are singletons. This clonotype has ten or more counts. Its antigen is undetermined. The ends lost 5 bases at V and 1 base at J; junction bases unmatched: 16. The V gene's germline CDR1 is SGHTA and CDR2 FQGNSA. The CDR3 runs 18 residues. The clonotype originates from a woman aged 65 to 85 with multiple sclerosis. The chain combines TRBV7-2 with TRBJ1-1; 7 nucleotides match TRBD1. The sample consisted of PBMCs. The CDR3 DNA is TGTGCCAGCAGCCCAAGGCAGGGGGTCCCCGGTAAGAACACTGAAGCTTTCTTT. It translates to CASSPRQGVPGKNTEAFF.